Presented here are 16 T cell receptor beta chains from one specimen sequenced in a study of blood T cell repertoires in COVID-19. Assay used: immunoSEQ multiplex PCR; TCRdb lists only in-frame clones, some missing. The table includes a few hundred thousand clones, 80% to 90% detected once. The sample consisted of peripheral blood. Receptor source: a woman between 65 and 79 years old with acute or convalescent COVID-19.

The CDR3 is CATSDKTSGGALTDTQYF. In nucleotides, the CDR3 is TGTGCCACCAGTGATAAAACTAGCGGGGGGGCTTTGACAGATACGCAGTATTTT. The chain carries TRBV24-1 and TRBJ2-3; 13 nucleotides line up with TRBD2. The trim removed 3 bases at V and 3 bases at J, leaving 8 bases unmatched. Germline V gives CDR1 KGHDR, CDR2 SFDVKD. The CDR3 has 18 residues.

The CDR3 sequence: CASSQDLITNEQFF. The DNA for the CDR3 is TGTGCCAGCAGCCAAGACCTTATTACTAATGAGCAGTTCTTC. The chain employs TRBV4-2 and TRBJ2-1; no firm D call. Trimming took 0 bases from V and 7 from J, leaving 10 bases between them. The germline V gene encodes CDR1 LGHNA and CDR2 YNFKEQ. The CDR3 is 14 residues long.

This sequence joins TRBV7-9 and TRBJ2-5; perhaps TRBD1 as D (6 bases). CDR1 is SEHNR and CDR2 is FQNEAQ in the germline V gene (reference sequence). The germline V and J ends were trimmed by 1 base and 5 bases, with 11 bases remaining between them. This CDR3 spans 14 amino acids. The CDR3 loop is CASSLVGGQETQYF. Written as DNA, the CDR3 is TGTGCCAGCAGCTTAGTAGGGGGTCAGGAGACCCAGTACTTC.

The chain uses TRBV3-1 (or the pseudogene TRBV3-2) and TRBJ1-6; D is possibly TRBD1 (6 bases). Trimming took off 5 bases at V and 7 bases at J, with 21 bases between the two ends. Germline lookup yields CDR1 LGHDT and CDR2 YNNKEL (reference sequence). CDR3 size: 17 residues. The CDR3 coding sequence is TGTGCCAGCAGCGGCAGAGGCGGTCCAACAGGGAATTCACCCCTCCACTTT. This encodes CASSGRGGPTGNSPLHF.

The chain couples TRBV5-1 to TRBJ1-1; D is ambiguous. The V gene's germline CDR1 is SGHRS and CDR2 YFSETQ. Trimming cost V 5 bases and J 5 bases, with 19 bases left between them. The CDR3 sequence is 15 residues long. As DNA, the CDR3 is TGCGCCAGCAGTCGCGATGAGTCTCCGGGAACTGAAGCTTTCTTT. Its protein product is CASSRDESPGTEAFF.

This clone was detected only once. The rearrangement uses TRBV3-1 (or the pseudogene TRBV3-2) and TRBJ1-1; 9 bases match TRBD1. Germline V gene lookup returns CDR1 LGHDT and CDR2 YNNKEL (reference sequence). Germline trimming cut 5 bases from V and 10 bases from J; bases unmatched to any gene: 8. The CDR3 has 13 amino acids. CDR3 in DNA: TGTGCCAGCAGCGTAGGGACAGGGCTTGCAGCTTTCTTT. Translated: CASSVGTGLAAFF.

The DNA for the CDR3 is TGCGCCAGCAGCACAGGGCATCCCTACGAGCAGTACTTC. This sequence encodes CASSTGHPYEQYF. This sequence joins TRBV5-1 and TRBJ2-7; tentative D call: TRBD1 (6 bases). The CDR3 covers 13 residues. Trimming left V 4 bases short and J 2 bases short, with 10 bases between. In germline, CDR1 is SGHRS, CDR2 YFSETQ.

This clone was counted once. This chain's CDR3 is CASSPPGGDATGELFF. The CDR3 DNA reads as TGTGCCAGCTCACCCCCGGGAGGGGACGCCACCGGGGAGCTGTTTTTT. The chain has TRBV18 and TRBJ2-2; TRBD2 agrees at 8 bases. CDR1 is KGHSH, CDR2 LQKENI, per germline. Trimming at V came to 3 bases and at J to 4 bases, leaving 7 bases not matched to a gene. The CDR3 is 16 residues long.

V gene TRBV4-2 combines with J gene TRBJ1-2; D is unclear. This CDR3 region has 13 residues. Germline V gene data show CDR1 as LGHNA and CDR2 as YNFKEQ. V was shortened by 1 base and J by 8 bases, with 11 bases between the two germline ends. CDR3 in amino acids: CASSQVGGFGYTF. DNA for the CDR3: TGTGCCAGCAGCCAAGTAGGCGGGTTCGGCTACACCTTC.

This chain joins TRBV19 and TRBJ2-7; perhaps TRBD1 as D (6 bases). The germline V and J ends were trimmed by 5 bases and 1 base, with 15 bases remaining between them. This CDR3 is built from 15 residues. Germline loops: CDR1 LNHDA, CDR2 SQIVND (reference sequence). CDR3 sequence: CASSSRWDTSYEQYF. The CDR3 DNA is TGTGCCAGTAGTTCCCGGTGGGACACTTCCTACGAGCAGTACTTC.

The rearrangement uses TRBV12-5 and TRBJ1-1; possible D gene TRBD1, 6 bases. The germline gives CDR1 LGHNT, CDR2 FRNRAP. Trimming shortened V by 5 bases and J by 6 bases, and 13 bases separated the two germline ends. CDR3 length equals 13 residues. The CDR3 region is CASGLQGKPEAFF. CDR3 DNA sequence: TGTGCTAGTGGTCTACAGGGAAAACCTGAAGCTTTCTTT.

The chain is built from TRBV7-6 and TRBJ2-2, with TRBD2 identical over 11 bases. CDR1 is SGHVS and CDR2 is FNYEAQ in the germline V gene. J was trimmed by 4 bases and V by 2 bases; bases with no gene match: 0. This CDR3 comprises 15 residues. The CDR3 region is CASSLTSGGTGELFF. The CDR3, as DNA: TGTGCCAGCAGCTTAACTAGCGGGGGCACCGGGGAGCTGTTTTTT. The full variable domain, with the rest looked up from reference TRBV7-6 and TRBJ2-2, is GAGVSQSPRYKVTKRGQDVALRCDPISGHVSLYWYRQALGQGPEFLTYFNYEAQQDKSGLPNDRFSAERPEGSISTLTIQRTEQRDSAMYRCASSLTSGGTGELFFGEGSRLTVL.

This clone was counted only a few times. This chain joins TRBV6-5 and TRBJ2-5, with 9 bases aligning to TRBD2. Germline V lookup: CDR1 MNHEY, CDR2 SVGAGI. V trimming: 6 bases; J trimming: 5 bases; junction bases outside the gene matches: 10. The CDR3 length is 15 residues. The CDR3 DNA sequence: TGTGCCAGCAGCAGAGGGGTAGCGGGGGCGGAGACCCAGTACTTC. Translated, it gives CASSRGVAGAETQYF.

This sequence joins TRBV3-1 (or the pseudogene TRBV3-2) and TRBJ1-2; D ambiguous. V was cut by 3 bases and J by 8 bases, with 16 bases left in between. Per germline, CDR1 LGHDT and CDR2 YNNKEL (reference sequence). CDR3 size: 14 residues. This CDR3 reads CASSHQTASTGYTF. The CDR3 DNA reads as TGTGCCAGCAGCCACCAAACAGCTTCTACAGGCTACACCTTC.

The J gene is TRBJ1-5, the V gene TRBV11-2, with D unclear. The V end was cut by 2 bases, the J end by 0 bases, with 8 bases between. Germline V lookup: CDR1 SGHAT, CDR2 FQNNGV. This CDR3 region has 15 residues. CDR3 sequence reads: CASSLTRGSNQPQHF. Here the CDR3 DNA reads TGTGCCAGCAGCTTAACACGGGGTAGCAATCAGCCCCAGCATTTT.

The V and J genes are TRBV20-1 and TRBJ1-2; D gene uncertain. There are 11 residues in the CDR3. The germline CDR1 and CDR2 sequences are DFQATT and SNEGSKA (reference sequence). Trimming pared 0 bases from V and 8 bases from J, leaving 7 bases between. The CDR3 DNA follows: TGCAGTGCTAGAGAGGCCTGGGGCTACACCTTC. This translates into CSAREAWGYTF.